The 20 T cell receptor beta chains in this list originate from one sample, sequenced in a study of T-cell memory formation after mild COVID-19. TCRdb recomputed calls from the 5' RACE reads with MiXCR, one row per CDR3 protein. Among about 210,000 distinct CDR3 sequences, 10% were seen once, and the ten largest hold 2.5% to 3.5%. Material for sequencing was PBMCs or a T cell subset sorted from them (not recorded which). These TCRs come from a young man who had mild COVID-19 (a few samples of this study predate the infection). Cell type and time point are not known.

This clonotype was seen only once. This may be a read error: a much more frequent sequence differs by one nucleotide. The rearrangement joins TRBV7-2 to TRBJ1-2; 7 nucleotides line up with TRBD1. The CDR3 has 12 amino acids. Per germline, CDR1 SGHTA and CDR2 FQGNSA. CDR3 bases: TGTGCCAGCAGCCCAGGGGGTAGTGGCTACAACTTC. Encoded protein: CASSPGGSGYNF.

The chain is built from TRBV19 and TRBJ1-1; tentative D call: TRBD1 (5 bases). The CDR3 extends over 15 amino acids. Germline CDR1 and CDR2: LNHDA and SQIVND (reference sequence). V was pared by 0 bases and J by 4 bases, with 12 bases between. The CDR3 sequence: CASSIDSRGGTEAFF. The CDR3 DNA reads as TGTGCCAGTAGTATAGATAGCCGGGGGGGCACTGAAGCTTTCTTT.

V gene TRBV2 combines with J gene TRBJ1-1; no definite D call. Germline CDR1 reads SNHLY; CDR2 reads FYNNEI. The CDR3 spans 13 residues. V was trimmed by 3 bases and J by 2 bases, leaving 7 bases between them. The CDR3 spells CASSDSGNTEAFF. In DNA, the CDR3 is TGTGCCAGCAGTGATTCCGGTAACACTGAAGCTTTCTTT. Full variable domain (missing parts from reference TRBV2 and TRBJ1-1): EPEVTQTPSHQVTQMGQEVILRCVPISNHLYFYWYRQILGQKVEFLVSFYNNEISEKSEIFDDQFSVERPDGSNFTLKIRSTKLEDSAMYFCASSDSGNTEAFFGQGTRLTVV.

CDR3 DNA: TGTGCCAGCAGCCCAACCCGGCGCGCCGGGGAGCTGTTTTTT. Its protein product is CASSPTRRAGELFF. V usage is TRBV7-3 and J usage is TRBJ2-2; D remains unclear. This CDR3 has 14 amino acids. V dropped 5 bases and J dropped 6 bases, with 13 bases sitting between them. The germline V gene encodes CDR1 SGHTA and CDR2 FQGTGA.

This clonotype was found a few times. The V call is TRBV16, the J call TRBJ1-1; D is uncertain. Germline CDR1 KGHSY, CDR2 FQNENV. There are 11 residues in the CDR3. The ends were cut back, 4 bases at V and 14 bases at J, with 14 bases in the middle. The CDR3 sequence: CASSLPQTAFF. In nucleotides, the CDR3 is TGTGCCAGCAGCCTCCCTCAAACGGCCTTCTTT.

This CDR3 reads CASSTLQADTQYF. The CDR3, as DNA: TGTGCCAGCAGTACCCTGCAGGCAGATACGCAGTATTTT. This rearrangement joins TRBV12-3 or TRBV12-4 to TRBJ2-3; D unresolved. The CDR3 runs 13 residues. The germline V and J ends were trimmed by 5 bases and 4 bases, with 10 bases remaining between them.

This clonotype was detected a few times. This sequence joins TRBV21-1 and TRBJ2-3; the DNA was not used to check the table's D call, TRBD1. TRBV21-1 is given as a pseudogene. The CDR3 extends over 12 amino acids. CDR3 in amino acids: CASSSHGTEQYF. CDR3 sequence (DNA): TGTGCCAGCAGCTCCCACGGGACGGAGCAGTATTTT.

The V gene is TRBV9, the J gene TRBJ1-2, with D perhaps TRBD1 (5 bases). This CDR3 comprises 15 residues. Trimming removed 0 bases at V and 5 bases at J, with 14 bases between. The germline CDR1 and CDR2 sequences are SGDLS and YYNGEE. CDR3 DNA sequence: TGTGCCAGCAGCGTAGATGCAGGGCCGGCGTATGGCTACACCTTC. As protein: CASSVDAGPAYGYTF.

This clonotype has ten or more counts. This chain uses TRBV2 with TRBJ1-1; D gene unclear. The CDR3 loop spans 14 amino acids. The germline V gene encodes CDR1 SNHLY and CDR2 FYNNEI. V was clipped by 6 bases and J by 0 bases, with 11 bases between them. CDR3 in DNA: TGTGCCAGCAGAGGCAGTGACATGAACACTGAAGCTTTCTTT. This sequence encodes CASRGSDMNTEAFF.

This clonotype was seen more than once but under ten times. V usage is TRBV4-3 and J usage is TRBJ1-1, with 7 bases that match TRBD1. The CDR3 sequence is 15 residues long. Germline V CDR1 and CDR2: LGHNA, YSLEER. V trimming: 0 bases; J trimming: 3 bases; junction bases outside the gene matches: 4. CDR3 DNA sequence: TGCGCCAGCAGCCAAGATCGTGACAGGGACACTGAAGCTTTCTTT. As protein: CASSQDRDRDTEAFF.

There are a few counts of this clonotype. The genes are TRBV7-2 and TRBJ1-2; no firm D call. Between the trimmed V and J ends, which lost 5 bases and 8 bases, there was a span of 21 bases. The length of the CDR3 is 15 residues. The V gene's germline CDR1 is SGHTA and CDR2 FQGNSA. CDR3 amino acids: CASSVPANFNPGYTF. The CDR3 coding sequence is TGTGCCAGCAGCGTCCCCGCCAACTTCAATCCGGGCTACACCTTC.

V and J are TRBV6-5 and TRBJ2-7; D is possibly TRBD1 (6 bases). The CDR3 extends over 16 amino acids. The germline V gene encodes CDR1 MNHEY and CDR2 SVGAGI. Trimming left V 0 bases short and J 2 bases short, with 14 bases between. CDR3 sequence: CASSYSRAGVTYEQYF. CDR3 nucleotide sequence: TGTGCCAGCAGTTACTCGAGGGCAGGGGTAACCTACGAGCAGTACTTC.

This clonotype was seen many times. This chain connects TRBV2 to TRBJ2-3; D is uncertain. The CDR3 has 13 amino acids. V shed 8 bases and J shed 3 bases, with 12 bases lying between them. Germline loops: CDR1 SNHLY, CDR2 FYNNEI. The CDR3 sequence: CASLERRTDTQYF. For the CDR3, the DNA is TGTGCCAGCCTTGAAAGACGGACAGATACGCAGTATTTT.

V gene TRBV12-3 or TRBV12-4 combines with J gene TRBJ2-5, with unresolved D. This CDR3 spans 13 amino acids. V lost 10 bases and J lost 5, with 17 bases in between. CDR3 residues: CATSDGRGETQYF. In nucleotides, the CDR3 is TGTGCCACCTCGGACGGCCGTGGGGAGACCCAGTACTTC.

J is TRBJ1-6 and V is TRBV18, with D perhaps matching TRBD1 (5 bases). In germline, CDR1 is KGHSH, CDR2 LQKENI. The CDR3 extends over 13 amino acids. V lost 6 bases to trimming and J lost 7 bases, with 10 bases between them. Here the CDR3 reads CASSGEGNSPLHF. The CDR3, as DNA: TGTGCCAGCTCTGGAGAGGGGAATTCACCCCTCCACTTT.

This clonotype was recorded at least ten times. This chain links TRBV6-2 or TRBV6-3 with TRBJ2-3, with 10 bases lining up with TRBD1. The CDR3 is made up of 15 amino acids. V was pared by 4 bases and J by 3 bases, with 4 bases of the junction left unmatched. Germline loops: CDR1 MNHEY, CDR2 SVGEGT. CDR3 residues: CASSSRDRGTDTQYF. The CDR3 DNA reads as TGTGCCAGCAGTTCCCGGGACAGGGGTACAGATACGCAGTATTTT.

As for this clonotype: An end of the junction differs from the germline gene, which may be a read error. This chain connects TRBV29-1 to TRBJ2-3, with D possibly being TRBD1 (6 bases). In germline, CDR1 is SQVTM, CDR2 ANQGSEA. This CDR3 is built from 12 residues. The CDR3 DNA follows: TGCAGCGTTTTATTGTTGACAGGTACGCAGTATTTT. Protein: CSVLLLTGTQYF.

This chain joins TRBV4-3 and TRBJ2-4; D may correspond to TRBD1 or TRBD2 (5 bases each). Trimming cost V 0 bases and J 6 bases, with 15 bases left between them. The germline gives CDR1 LGHNA, CDR2 YSLEER. The CDR3 loop spans 16 amino acids. The CDR3 reads CASSQDNTRGANIQYF. DNA of the CDR3: TGCGCCAGCAGCCAAGATAATACGAGGGGTGCAAACATTCAGTACTTC.

Here the CDR3 DNA reads TGTGCCAGCAGCTTAGTCCGGACAGGGGGAAATTCACCCCTCCACTTT. It encodes CASSLVRTGGNSPLHF. The rearrangement uses TRBV7-2 and TRBJ1-6, with 10 bases matching TRBD1. This CDR3 has 16 amino acids. CDR1 is SGHTA and CDR2 is FQGNSA in the germline V gene. Losses at the gene ends were 1 base for V and 7 bases for J; bases not matched to a gene: 4.

V is TRBV4-3 and J is TRBJ2-3, with 9 bases that match TRBD1. V trimming: 3 bases; J trimming: 4 bases; junction bases outside the gene matches: 8. This CDR3 is 16 amino acids long. Germline loops: CDR1 LGHNA, CDR2 YSLEER. The CDR3 nucleotides are TGCGCCAGCAGCCAGTCACAGGGGGCGGGCGCAGATACGCAGTATTTT. Amino acids: CASSQSQGAGADTQYF.